A single sample gave rise to the 30 T cell receptor beta chains below, sequenced in a study of cytomegalovirus exposure and HLA in healthy donors. Assay used: immunoSEQ multiplex PCR; TCRdb lists only in-frame clones, some missing. There are around 49,000 clones in the sample; 94% occur only once, and roughly 8% lies in the top ten. The sequencing sample was made of PBMCs. The receptors were sampled from a young woman in good health and CMV-seropositive.

The chain carries TRBV25-1 and TRBJ2-1; 9 nucleotides match TRBD2. V shed 4 bases and J 8 bases; nucleotides not matched to a gene: 12. CDR1 and CDR2 (germline): MGHDK, SYGVNS. The CDR3 extends over 16 amino acids. CDR3 loop: CASSGKGTSRVYEQFF. CDR3 DNA sequence: TGTGCCAGCAGTGGTAAAGGGACTAGCCGGGTGTATGAGCAGTTCTTC.

The chain combines TRBV7-2 with TRBJ2-5, with 9 bases matching TRBD1. Trimming took 5 bases from V and 10 from J; bases not matched to a gene: 8. Germline V gene sequence: CDR1 SGHTA, CDR2 FQGNSA. CDR3 length: 13 amino acids. CDR3 DNA sequence: TGTGCCAGCAGCCCTACAGGGGGCCGCCTCCAGTACTTC. It is translated as CASSPTGGRLQYF.

The rearrangement links TRBV28 to TRBJ1-2; 12 bases align to TRBD1. The CDR3 length is 16 residues. V shed 5 bases, J shed 7 bases, and the junction held 11 bases outside the gene matches. Germline V gives CDR1 MDHEN, CDR2 SYDVKM. The CDR3 region is CASSPILGTGGTGYTF. CDR3 in DNA: TGTGCCAGCAGTCCTATACTTGGGACAGGGGGCACTGGCTACACCTTC.

The rearrangement joins TRBV2 to TRBJ2-3, with TRBD2 matching over 11 bases. Trimming at V came to 2 bases and at J to 5 bases, leaving 21 bases not matched to a gene. This CDR3 is 21 amino acids long. Germline V gene sequence: CDR1 SNHLY, CDR2 FYNNEI. The CDR3 nucleotides are TGTGCCAGCAGTGAAAGACTTGTGGGGACTAGCGGACACCTGAGGGGAGATACGCAGTATTTT. Protein: CASSERLVGTSGHLRGDTQYF.

The J gene is TRBJ1-2, the V gene TRBV5-5; no definite D call. CDR3 length: 17 amino acids. Germline assignment: CDR1 SGHKS and CDR2 YYEKEE (reference sequence). V lost 4 bases and J 0 bases, leaving 19 bases between the germline ends. For the CDR3, the DNA is TGTGCCAGCAGCCAAGCGGGCCTCCACCAAGCTAACTATGGCTACACCTTC. Its protein product is CASSQAGLHQANYGYTF.

The rearrangement links TRBV29-1 to TRBJ2-3; a weak D match, TRBD1 (6 bases). The CDR3 sequence is 13 residues long. The germline V gene encodes CDR1 SQVTM and CDR2 ANQGSEA. With 8 bases removed from V and 2 bases from J, the gap between germline ends came to 14 bases. The chain's CDR3 is CSLGGALTDTQYF. In DNA, the CDR3 is TGCAGCCTAGGGGGAGCCCTCACAGATACGCAGTATTTT.

The V gene is TRBV27, the J gene TRBJ2-1; 12 bases are shared with TRBD2. Germline assignment: CDR1 MNHEY and CDR2 SMNVEV (reference sequence). V gave up 6 bases and J gave up 4 bases; unmatched junction bases: 4. CDR3 length equals 15 residues. The CDR3 region has the DNA TGTGCCAGCAGATTGGGGACTAGCGGGTACAATGAGCAGTTCTTC. Encoded protein: CASRLGTSGYNEQFF.

On this clone: Other DNA variants within this sample encode the same CDR3. This chain links TRBV9 with TRBJ2-7, with 13 nucleotides matching TRBD2. The germline V gene has CDR1 SGDLS and CDR2 YYNGEE. This CDR3 spans 15 amino acids. V shed 3 bases, J shed 2 bases, and the junction held 2 bases outside the gene matches. The DNA for the CDR3 is TGTGCCAGCAGCGCCGGGACTAGCGGGACCTACGAGCAGTACTTC. Translating it yields CASSAGTSGTYEQYF.

The genes are TRBV4-1 and TRBJ1-4, with TRBD1 matching 7 bases. After removal of 1 base from V and 4 bases from J, the junction contained 3 bases not matched to a gene. The CDR3 has 15 residues. Germline V gives CDR1 MGHRA, CDR2 YSYEKL. The CDR3 loop is CASSQAGTVNEKLFF. CDR3 sequence (DNA): TGCGCCAGCAGCCAAGCGGGGACAGTTAATGAAAAACTGTTTTTT.

V is TRBV4-2 and J is TRBJ2-7; tentative D call: TRBD2 (6 bases). Trimming stripped 0 bases from V and 0 bases from J, with 15 bases between. Germline-derived CDR1 and CDR2 are LGHNA and YNFKEQ. The CDR3 length is 17 residues. The CDR3 loop reads CASSQDEARDSSYEQYF. The CDR3 region has the DNA TGTGCCAGCAGCCAAGACGAAGCCCGGGACTCCTCCTACGAGCAGTACTTC.

This chain joins TRBV7-6 and TRBJ2-5; 9 bases match TRBD2. With the DNA end fitting TRBJ2-7 better, the J assignment may be wrong. CDR1 and CDR2 from the germline V gene are SGHVS and FNYEAQ. The CDR3 spans 16 residues. CDR3 amino acids: CASSLGGRGVSYEQYF. As DNA, the CDR3 is TGTGCCAGCAGCTTAGGCGGGAGGGGGGTCTCCTACGAGCAGTACTTC.

This clone turned up a few times. The V gene is TRBV7-9, the J gene TRBJ2-5; 10 nucleotides align to TRBD2. The CDR3 totals 14 residues. The germline gives CDR1 SEHNR, CDR2 FQNEAQ (reference sequence). V lost 4 bases to trimming and J lost 4 bases; unmatched junction nucleotides: 3. CDR3 residues: CASSSRLAGETQYF. In DNA, the CDR3 is TGTGCCAGCAGCTCTCGACTAGCGGGAGAGACCCAGTACTTC.

This chain joins TRBV11-2 and TRBJ1-1, with TRBD1 matching 10 bases. CDR3 length: 15 amino acids. J lost 3 bases, V lost 4 bases, and 5 bases had no gene match. Germline loops: CDR1 SGHAT, CDR2 FQNNGV. The CDR3 protein is CASSSTGGLDTEAFF. CDR3 nucleotides: TGTGCCAGCAGCTCGACAGGGGGCTTGGACACTGAAGCTTTCTTT. The full variable domain, completed using reference TRBV11-2 and TRBJ1-1, is EAGVAQSPRYKIIEKRQSVAFWCNPISGHATLYWYQQILGQGPKLLIQFQNNGVVDDSQLPKDRFSAERLKGVDSTLKIQPAKLEDSAVYLCASSSTGGLDTEAFFGQGTRLTVV.

This chain links TRBV6-1 with TRBJ1-1; possible D gene TRBD1, 6 bases. CDR1 and CDR2 from the germline V gene are MNHNS and SASEGT. CDR3 length: 14 amino acids. Trimming stripped 2 bases from V and 5 bases from J, with 12 bases between. This CDR3 reads CASSENWGRTEAFF. DNA for the CDR3: TGTGCCAGCAGTGAAAACTGGGGGCGAACTGAAGCTTTCTTT.

In the case of this clone: At one end, the junction sequence differs from germline, possibly due to a read error. V usage is TRBV7-7 and J usage is TRBJ2-5; 10 bases line up with TRBD2. The CDR3 length is 15 residues. Germline V gene lookup returns CDR1 SSHAT and CDR2 FNYEAQ (reference sequence). The CDR3, as DNA: TGTGCTAGCAGGCCTAGCGGGGGCCGGGGAGAGACCCAGTACTTC. Translated: CASRPSGGRGETQYF.

The CDR3 sequence: CASSPGLAGLNYEQYF. CDR3 nucleotide sequence: TGCGCCAGCAGCCCCGGATTAGCTGGACTTAACTACGAGCAGTACTTC. J is TRBJ2-7 and V is TRBV5-1; D may be TRBD2 (5 bases). The CDR3 runs to 16 residues. Germline lookup yields CDR1 SGHRS and CDR2 YFSETQ. The V end lost 4 bases, the J end lost 3 bases, and 20 bases lay between the germline ends.

V is TRBV9 and J is TRBJ2-7, with 13 bases matching TRBD2. Per germline, CDR1 SGDLS and CDR2 YYNGEE. This CDR3 has 16 amino acids. V was pared by 0 bases and J by 5 bases, with 5 bases of the junction left unmatched. The chain's CDR3 is CASSVEPGTSGNEQYF. CDR3 coding DNA: TGTGCCAGCAGCGTAGAGCCCGGGACTAGCGGGAACGAGCAGTACTTC.

This clone was recorded once. V usage is TRBV11-3 and J usage is TRBJ2-1; D gene uncertain. CDR3 size: 15 residues. The germline CDR1 and CDR2 sequences are SGHNT and YENEEA. V was pared by 5 bases and J by 3 bases, with 14 bases between. Here the CDR3 DNA reads TGTGCCAGCAGCCCCCGACACCTTGACTACAATGAGCAGTTCTTC. Protein sequence: CASSPRHLDYNEQFF.

The chain is built from TRBV7-2 and TRBJ2-7; D is ambiguous. V lost 2 bases, J lost 6 bases, and 14 bases lay in between. This CDR3 has 14 amino acids. Germline V gives CDR1 SGHTA, CDR2 FQGNSA. CDR3 region: CASSLSVGSREQYF. CDR3 in DNA: TGTGCCAGCAGCTTATCCGTCGGGTCCCGCGAGCAGTACTTC.

The chain is built from TRBV7-2 and TRBJ2-7; 7 nucleotides match TRBD1. The CDR3 has 15 amino acids. The trim removed 5 bases at V and 3 bases at J, leaving 10 bases unmatched. CDR1 and CDR2 from the germline V gene are SGHTA and FQGNSA. The chain's CDR3 is CASSDTGVMGYEQYF. The CDR3 DNA reads as TGTGCCAGCAGCGATACAGGGGTTATGGGCTACGAGCAGTACTTC.

The gene calls are TRBV14 and TRBJ1-1; TRBD1 agrees at 7 bases. Germline trimming cut 4 bases from V and 8 bases from J; bases unmatched to any gene: 4. This CDR3 region has 12 residues. CDR1 and CDR2 (germline): SGHDN, FVKESK. The CDR3 sequence is CASSPGQREAFF. The CDR3 DNA reads as TGTGCCAGCAGCCCGGGACAGCGAGAAGCTTTCTTT.

V and J are TRBV19 and TRBJ2-7; the match to TRBD2 covers 7 bases. Germline values: CDR1 LNHDA, CDR2 SQIVND (reference sequence). This CDR3 has 13 amino acids. V shed 10 bases, J shed 3 bases, and the junction held 9 bases outside the gene matches. DNA of the CDR3: TGTGCCACGAGCACCGGGACTAACTACGAGCAGTACTTC. Its protein is CATSTGTNYEQYF.

V is TRBV25-1 and J is TRBJ2-3, with TRBD1 matching over 7 bases. Germline V CDR1 and CDR2: MGHDK, SYGVNS. Germline trimming cut 1 base from V and 1 base from J; bases unmatched to any gene: 8. The CDR3 totals 17 residues. The CDR3 DNA reads TGTGCCAGCAGTGAATCAGACAGGGTGCGGGGCACAGATACGCAGTATTTT. The encoded protein is CASSESDRVRGTDTQYF.

This sequence joins TRBV6-1 and TRBJ1-1; 9 nucleotides match TRBD1. The CDR3 sequence is 15 residues long. With 7 bases clipped from V and 1 base from J, the junction kept 7 bases outside the gene matches. CDR1 MNHNS and CDR2 SASEGT come from the germline V gene. CDR3 loop: CASIRRGQGNTEAFF. CDR3 nucleotide sequence: TGTGCCAGCATTCGGAGGGGACAGGGGAACACTGAAGCTTTCTTT.

V and J are TRBV5-1 and TRBJ2-7; 11 positions agree with TRBD2. The germline V gene has CDR1 SGHRS and CDR2 YFSETQ. This CDR3 comprises 13 residues. The V segment lost 0 bases and the J segment 7 bases; nucleotides outside the gene matches: 0. CDR3 sequence (DNA): TGCGCCAGCAGCTTGGGACTAGCGGGGGAGCAGTACTTC. It specifies CASSLGLAGEQYF. Using reference TRBV5-1 and TRBJ2-7 for the parts outside the CDR3, the full variable domain is KAGVTQTPRYLIKTRGQQVTLSCSPISGHRSVSWYQQTPGQGLQFLFEYFSETQRNKGNFPGRFSGRQFSNSRSEMNVSTLELGDSALYLCASSLGLAGEQYFGPGTRLTVT.

The chain couples TRBV19 to TRBJ1-2; 7 bases line up with TRBD1. There are 15 residues in the CDR3. V was pared by 1 base and J by 4 bases, with 6 bases of the junction left unmatched. CDR1 is LNHDA, CDR2 SQIVND, per germline (reference sequence). CDR3 coding DNA: TGTGCCAGTAGTATAGGACAGGGCCCCAGCTATGGCTACACCTTC. The encoded protein is CASSIGQGPSYGYTF. The whole variable domain, filled in from reference TRBV19 and TRBJ1-2, reads DGGITQSPKYLFRKEGQNVTLSCEQNLNHDAMYWYRQDPGQGLRLIYYSQIVNDFQKGDIAEGYSVSREKKESFPLTVTSAQKNPTAFYLCASSIGQGPSYGYTFGSGTRLTVV.

The rearrangement joins TRBV4-1 to TRBJ2-5, with 9 bases identical to TRBD2. CDR1 is MGHRA and CDR2 is YSYEKL in the germline V gene. V lost 4 bases, J lost 5 bases, and 8 bases stayed unmatched. CDR3 size: 15 residues. CDR3: CASSRESLAGETQYF. The CDR3 nucleotides are TGCGCCAGCAGCCGTGAGTCCCTAGCGGGGGAGACCCAGTACTTC.

This chain links TRBV12-5 with TRBJ1-6, with 12 bases lining up with TRBD1. The germline CDR1 and CDR2 sequences are LGHNT and FRNRAP. The CDR3 is 18 residues long. V lost 4 bases to trimming and J lost 6 bases; unmatched junction nucleotides: 10. Here the CDR3 reads CASGWRPGTGGRNSPLHF. CDR3 DNA sequence: TGTGCTAGTGGTTGGAGACCGGGGACAGGGGGCCGTAATTCACCCCTCCACTTT.

The chain joins TRBV6-5 to TRBJ2-7, with 10 bases aligning to TRBD2. The germline V gene has CDR1 MNHEY and CDR2 SVGAGI. Unmatched junction bases numbered 7, after V lost 6 bases and J lost 2 bases. The CDR3 sequence is 15 residues long. Here the CDR3 reads CASSSSGRPAYEQYF. The CDR3 DNA follows: TGTGCCAGCAGCAGTAGCGGGAGGCCCGCCTACGAGCAGTACTTC.

This chain connects TRBV19 to TRBJ1-1; D may be TRBD1 (5 bases). V was shortened by 10 bases and J by 3 bases, with 9 bases between the two germline ends. CDR1 is LNHDA, CDR2 SQIVND, per germline (reference sequence). The CDR3 runs 11 residues. In nucleotides, the CDR3 is TGTGCCACCACAGGATACACTGAAGCTTTCTTT. Protein product: CATTGYTEAFF.